This T cell receptor beta chain was retrieved from a study of T cell responses to AZD1222 COVID-19 vaccine. General study results and limits: Donors skewed white British and female; clonal diversity was possibly underestimated.

TCRdb's table, derived via immunoSEQ multiplex PCR, lists solely in-frame clones and lacks some. This table holds 90,000 to 150,000 clones, approximately 87% found once. As concerns this clone: No antigen is known for it.

This CDR3 has 13 residues. The trim removed 9 bases at V and 6 bases at J, leaving 9 bases unmatched. Per the germline V gene, CDR1 is MNHEY and CDR2 is SVGAGI. The chain recombines TRBV6-5 with TRBJ1-2, with TRBD1 identical over 8 bases. The sequences come from peripheral blood, collected on day 0 of AZD1222 vaccination. This TCR was sampled from an adult in good health. CDR3 nucleotides: TGTGCCAGTCGCACCGGGACAGGTGATGGCTACACCTTC. Protein product: CASRTGTGDGYTF.